The rows below give T cell receptor beta chains drawn from one sample of a study of control samples from healthy donors and cancer patients. The repertoire was sequenced with immunoSEQ multiplex PCR; TCRdb's copy has only in-frame clones and lacks some. The data hold approximately 140,000 clones, with around 94% observed a single time. Input material: blood. These receptors came from a man between 40 and 49 years old in good health. CDR3s leave out the opening cysteine and the closing phenylalanine or tryptophan.

TRBV5-1 | ASSRYPQGTAYEQY
TRBV6-2/TRBV6-3 | ASSYILGQTGNTEAF
TRBV6-5 | ASRQGKNIQY
TRBV6-1 | ASSEGIPYEQY
TRBV9 | ASSADRGRTEAF
TRBV5-6 | ASSSGPEEQF
TRBV6-6 | ASTRRSSSSYNEQF
TRBV27 | ASSLVPLSDTQY
TRBV23-1 | ASSHLCAPKSSYNEQF
TRBV27 | ASSLPGLGTDTQY
TRBV6-4 | ASSDSSGGADTQY
TRBV11-2 | ASGLGTGYNEQF